Listed below are T cell receptor beta chains from one sample, sequenced in a study of a mutant IDH1 vaccine in newly diagnosed glioma. TCRdb's copy holds only in-frame clones and misses some; the assay was immunoSEQ multiplex PCR. The table has around 24,000 clones, approximately 91% seen once; the top ten hold more than 8.5%. The source was PBMCs, collected from a glioma patient treated with radiotherapy, temozolomide or both. The receptors here all came from a man younger than 45 with glioma. Each CDR3 is given with its conserved first and last residue. Fields, in order: V gene, D gene, J gene, CDR3 DNA, CDR3 protein. D genes are given only for firm matches.

TRBV28,TRBD2,TRBJ2-1,TGTGCCAGCAGTACAACCCGGGAGGGCCTAAATGAGCAGTTCTTC,CASSTTREGLNEQFF
TRBV7-9,.,TRBJ1-5,TGTGCCAGCAGCCTCGGAAATCAGCCCCAGCATTTT,CASSLGNQPQHF
TRBV27,TRBD1,TRBJ2-7,TGTGCCAGCAGTTCAGGGGGCAGCTCCTACGAGCAGTACTTC,CASSSGGSSYEQYF
TRBV5-1,.,TRBJ2-2,TGCGCCAGCAGTTTCATCTCACAGGGAAGGGGCGGGGAGCTGTTTTTT,CASSFISQGRGGELFF
TRBV11-2,TRBD1,TRBJ1-2,TGTGCCAGCAGCCCCGGACAGGGGTATGGCTACACCTTC,CASSPGQGYGYTF
TRBV5-1,TRBD1,TRBJ2-1,TGCGCCAGCAGCCCCACGGGACAGTTAGCCTACAATGAGCAGTTCTTC,CASSPTGQLAYNEQFF
TRBV7-2,.,TRBJ1-5,TGTGCCAGCAGCTTAATGGGGACGGTCTGGGGCAATCAGCCCCAGCATTTT,CASSLMGTVWGNQPQHF
TRBV9,TRBD2,TRBJ2-3,TGTGCCAGCAGCGTAGGTGCTAGCGGGATCACAGATACGCAGTATTTT,CASSVGASGITDTQYF
TRBV10-2,TRBD1,TRBJ2-7,TGCGCCAGCAGTGAAAGGACAGGGAGCGAGCAGTACTTC,CASSERTGSEQYF
TRBV27,.,TRBJ1-2,TGTGCCAGCAGTGCCAACAGCAACTATGGCTACACCTTC,CASSANSNYGYTF
TRBV6-5,TRBD1,TRBJ1-1,TGTGCCAGCAGCCGGGACAGCGTGAACACTGAAGCTTTCTTT,CASSRDSVNTEAFF